This TCR beta chain originates from a study of vaccination and CD4 T cells after COVID-19. The treatment is: roughly ten-day PBMC culture with coronavirus spike peptide pools or control peptides (ViraFEST assay). In regard to this clonotype: Its cognate antigen is unknown.

This CDR3 has 13 residues. CDR1 MNHNS and CDR2 SASEGT come from the germline V gene. The junction had 1 base not matched to a gene; V was cut back by 5 bases and J by 3 bases. Sequenced with the Oncomine TCR Beta short-read assay was DNA taken from cultured CD4+ T cells. TCRdb processed the PCR reads anew with MiXCR; each CDR3 protein has one entry. This table holds roughly 6,900 distinct CDR3 sequences, 74% found once. Sequenced sample: CD4+ T cells from blood, cultured in vitro. The clonotype comes from a human donor who had recovered from COVID-19. The chain recombines TRBV6-1 with TRBJ2-5; 9 bases line up with TRBD1. CDR3 amino acids: CASSRQGEETQYF. The CDR3 DNA reads TGTGCCAGCAGTCGACAGGGGGAAGAGACCCAGTACTTC.